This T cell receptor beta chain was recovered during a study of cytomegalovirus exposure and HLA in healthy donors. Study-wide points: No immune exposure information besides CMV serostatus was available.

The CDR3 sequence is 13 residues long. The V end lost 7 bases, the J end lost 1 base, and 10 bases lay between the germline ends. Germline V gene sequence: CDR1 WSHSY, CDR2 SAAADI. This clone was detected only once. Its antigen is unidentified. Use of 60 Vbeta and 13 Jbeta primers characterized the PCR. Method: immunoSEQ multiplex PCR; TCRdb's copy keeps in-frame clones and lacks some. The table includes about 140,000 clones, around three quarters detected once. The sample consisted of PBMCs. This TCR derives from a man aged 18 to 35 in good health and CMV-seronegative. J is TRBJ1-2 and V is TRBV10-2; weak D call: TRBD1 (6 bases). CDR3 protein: CASKKGGNYGYTF. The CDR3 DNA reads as TGCGCCAGCAAAAAAGGGGGTAACTATGGCTACACCTTC.